Here is one T cell receptor (beta chain) with its context. It was with 60 Vbeta and 13 Jbeta primers that the PCR ran. Assay used: immunoSEQ multiplex PCR; TCRdb lists only in-frame clones, some missing. Among more than 150,000 clones, 76% were seen once, and the ten largest hold under 2%. The junction had 4 bases not matched to a gene; V was cut back by 6 bases and J by 3 bases. CDR1 is MNHEY, CDR2 SMNVEV, per germline (reference sequence). CDR3 size: 14 residues. The data were obtained in a study of cytomegalovirus exposure and HLA in healthy donors. The sequence derives from a man aged 18 to 29 in good health and CMV-seronegative. The genes are TRBV27 and TRBJ2-1; 8 bases agree with TRBD2. Source material: PBMCs. The CDR3 region is CASSLAGLYNEQFF. In nucleotides, the CDR3 is TGTGCCAGCAGCTTAGCGGGACTCTACAATGAGCAGTTCTTC.